Shown below are 22 T cell receptor beta chains from a single sample sequenced in a study of blood T cell repertoires in COVID-19. Profiled with immunoSEQ multiplex PCR; TCRdb holds only in-frame clones, not every one. The table lists roughly 280,000 clones, over 85% of them singletons. The source material was PBMCs or T cells enriched from blood (not recorded which). These receptor sequences come from a woman aged 55 to 70 who had recovered from COVID-19.

The chain joins TRBV5-5 to TRBJ2-5, with D perhaps TRBD2 (6 bases). Trimming left V 3 bases short and J 1 base short, with 13 bases between. The CDR3 is 15 amino acids. CDR1 SGHKS and CDR2 YYEKEE come from the germline V gene (reference sequence). CDR3 region: CASSSRDSPQETQYF. The CDR3 DNA is TGTGCCAGCAGCTCCCGGGACTCTCCCCAAGAGACCCAGTACTTC.

This clone has just a few counts. J is TRBJ1-1 and V is TRBV6-5; D may be TRBD1 (6 bases). CDR3 length: 15 amino acids. Germline CDR1 MNHEY, CDR2 SVGAGI. V lost 6 bases and J 0 bases, leaving 14 bases between the germline ends. The DNA of the CDR3 is TGTGCCAGCAGCGCAGACAGGTACTTGAACACTGAAGCTTTCTTT. Its protein product is CASSADRYLNTEAFF.

The chain links TRBV5-1 to TRBJ1-6; no reliable D call. The V end lost 0 bases, the J end lost 7 bases, and 5 bases lay between the germline ends. The germline gives CDR1 SGHRS, CDR2 YFSETQ. The length of the CDR3 is 13 residues. The CDR3 DNA is TGCGCCAGCAGCTTGGAGACAAATTCACCCCTCCACTTT. It is translated as CASSLETNSPLHF.

The V and J genes are TRBV11-2 and TRBJ2-7, with a tentative D call TRBD2 (6 bases). Germline CDR1 reads SGHAT; CDR2 reads FQNNGV. The CDR3 length is 17 residues. Trimming stripped 4 bases from V and 0 bases from J, with 19 bases between. CDR3 nucleotide sequence: TGTGCCAGCAGCTCCCCGGGACTGCAAAGCTACTCCTACGAGCAGTACTTC. The encoded protein is CASSSPGLQSYSYEQYF.

CDR3 amino acids: CASSLWAGSYNEQFF. CDR3 in DNA: TGTGCCAGCAGCTTATGGGCGGGATCCTACAATGAGCAGTTCTTC. The rearrangement links TRBV7-2 to TRBJ2-1, with a weak D call TRBD2 (6 bases). This CDR3 is 15 amino acids long. The germline V and J ends were trimmed by 2 bases and 1 base, with 9 bases remaining between them. Per germline, CDR1 SGHTA and CDR2 FQGNSA. Filled out from reference TRBV7-2 and TRBJ2-1, the complete variable domain reads GAGVSQSPSNKVTEKGKDVELRCDPISGHTALYWYRQSLGQGLEFLIYFQGNSAPDKSGLPSDRFSAERTGGSVSTLTIQRTQQEDSAVYLCASSLWAGSYNEQFFGPGTRLTVL.

The J gene is TRBJ1-1, the V gene TRBV19; no clear D gene. The CDR3 covers 13 residues. In germline, CDR1 is LNHDA, CDR2 SQIVND (reference sequence). Deletions cut 1 base from V and 5 bases from J, with 8 bases between. The CDR3 loop reads CASSIARGTEAFF. The CDR3 nucleotides are TGTGCCAGTAGTATAGCTAGAGGGACTGAAGCTTTCTTT.

J is TRBJ1-1 and V is TRBV5-8; unclear D gene. This CDR3 spans 11 amino acids. Trimming removed 4 bases from V and 7 bases from J, with 8 bases in between. Germline CDR1 and CDR2: SGHTS and YDEGEE. In DNA form, the CDR3 reads TGTGCCAGCAGCCAACAATATGAAGCTTTCTTT. This translates into CASSQQYEAFF.

V and J are TRBV7-2 and TRBJ1-5; D ambiguous. The germline V gene encodes CDR1 SGHTA and CDR2 FQGNSA. The CDR3 runs to 13 residues. Trimming shortened V by 3 bases and J by 5 bases, and 8 bases separated the two germline ends. CDR3 nucleotides: TGTGCCAGCAGCTTGGGCCCCCATCAGCCCCAGCATTTT. This gives the protein CASSLGPHQPQHF.

Remarks on this clone: Other DNA sequences in this sample translate to the same CDR3. DNA for the CDR3: TGTGCCAGCAGCGTTTCGAGCTCCTACAATGAGCAGTTCTTC. Translating gives CASSVSSSYNEQFF. This sequence joins TRBV9 and TRBJ2-1; D is uncertain. Germline V gene lookup returns CDR1 SGDLS and CDR2 YYNGEE. The CDR3 runs 14 residues. Trimming removed 2 bases from V and 0 bases from J, with 6 bases in between.

Note on this clone: Within the sample, other DNA sequences also encode this same CDR3. The chain combines TRBV5-1 with TRBJ1-5; no clear D. CDR3 size: 14 residues. CDR1 and CDR2 (germline): SGHRS, YFSETQ. The V gene lost 0 bases and the J gene lost 4 bases, with 8 bases spanning the gap. The CDR3 loop is CASSLGRGNQPQHF. DNA of the CDR3: TGCGCCAGCAGCTTGGGGAGAGGAAATCAGCCCCAGCATTTT.

This clone was seen once. This sequence joins TRBV7-2 and TRBJ2-6, with D perhaps TRBD2 (6 bases). Trimming left V 5 bases short and J 2 bases short, with 10 bases between. Germline CDR1 and CDR2: SGHTA and FQGNSA. This CDR3 is built from 15 residues. The DNA of the CDR3 is TGTGCCAGCAGCGAGGCGGGGCCTGGGGCCAACGTCCTGACTTTC. It translates to CASSEAGPGANVLTF.

The rearrangement joins TRBV5-1 to TRBJ1-5; TRBD1 agrees at 8 bases. The ends lost 0 bases at V and 3 bases at J; junction bases unmatched: 5. The CDR3 runs to 16 residues. CDR1 and CDR2 (germline): SGHRS, YFSETQ. The CDR3 protein is CASSLEDRADNQPQHF. The CDR3 coding sequence is TGCGCCAGCAGCTTGGAGGACAGGGCGGACAATCAGCCCCAGCATTTT. The variable domain in full, completed from reference TRBV5-1 and TRBJ1-5, reads KAGVTQTPRYLIKTRGQQVTLSCSPISGHRSVSWYQQTPGQGLQFLFEYFSETQRNKGNFPGRFSGRQFSNSRSEMNVSTLELGDSALYLCASSLEDRADNQPQHFGDGTRLSIL.

In this sample, this clone turned up once. The chain carries TRBV28 and TRBJ1-5, with a possible D match to TRBD1 (6 bases). The CDR3 has 13 residues. The V gene lost 6 bases and the J gene lost 5 bases, with 11 bases spanning the gap. Germline V lookup: CDR1 MDHEN, CDR2 SYDVKM. CDR3 nucleotides: TGTGCCAGCAGGGTAGGGGGGGATCAGCCCCAGCATTTT. Amino acid sequence: CASRVGGDQPQHF.

The V call is TRBV10-3, the J call TRBJ2-7, with D tentatively TRBD1 (6 bases). CDR1 is ENHRY and CDR2 is SYGVKD in the germline V gene. The V end lost 5 bases, the J end lost 4 bases, and 9 bases lay between the germline ends. The CDR3 consists of 12 residues. CDR3 region: CAISRTGYEQYF. DNA for the CDR3: TGTGCCATCAGTAGAACAGGGTACGAGCAGTACTTC.

About this clone: Other DNA sequences in the sample encode the same CDR3. CDR3 sequence reads: CASSSGTDTQYF. The CDR3 DNA follows: TGTGCCAGCAGCTCGGGCACAGATACGCAGTATTTT. The chain has TRBV3-1 (or the pseudogene TRBV3-2) and TRBJ2-3; D gene unclear. Germline CDR1 and CDR2: LGHDT and YNNKEL (reference sequence). Trimming took 5 bases from V and 1 from J, leaving 4 bases between them. The CDR3 covers 12 residues.

The chain recombines TRBV5-1 with TRBJ1-2; D is undetermined. The CDR3 has 14 amino acids. Germline CDR1 SGHRS, CDR2 YFSETQ. Trimming removed 7 bases at V and 0 bases at J, with 13 bases between. The CDR3 DNA is TGCGCCAGCCGGGGATCCCTTTCTAACTATGGCTACACCTTC. This encodes CASRGSLSNYGYTF.

The CDR3 DNA reads TGTGCCAGCAGCGCTCAGGGGGTTTCTGAAAAACTGTTTTTT. This encodes CASSAQGVSEKLFF. The V call is TRBV7-2, the J call TRBJ1-4, with 7 bases fitting TRBD1. After removal of 5 bases from V and 7 bases from J, the junction contained 7 bases not matched to a gene. CDR1 and CDR2 (germline): SGHTA, FQGNSA. The CDR3 consists of 14 residues.

The genes are TRBV2 and TRBJ1-1, with a possible D match to TRBD1 (5 bases). V was cut by 4 bases and J by 1 base, with 13 bases left in between. The CDR3 spans 15 residues. Germline lookup yields CDR1 SNHLY and CDR2 FYNNEI. The CDR3 protein is CASSVLGVGNTEAFF. CDR3 nucleotide sequence: TGTGCCAGCAGTGTCCTAGGGGTGGGGAACACTGAAGCTTTCTTT. Together with reference TRBV2 and TRBJ1-1, the CDR3 gives the full variable domain: EPEVTQTPSHQVTQMGQEVILRCVPISNHLYFYWYRQILGQKVEFLVSFYNNEISEKSEIFDDQFSVERPDGSNFTLKIRSTKLEDSAMYFCASSVLGVGNTEAFFGQGTRLTVV.

The chain uses TRBV19 and TRBJ1-1; no reliable D call. Trimming cost V 6 bases and J 1 base, with 15 bases left between them. The CDR3 is 15 amino acids. Germline CDR1 reads LNHDA; CDR2 reads SQIVND (reference sequence). This CDR3 reads CASRMRVHSNTEAFF. For the CDR3, the DNA is TGTGCCAGTAGAATGAGGGTACATTCGAACACTGAAGCTTTCTTT.

The V and J genes are TRBV2 and TRBJ1-5, with D uncertain. The CDR3 is 15 residues long. CDR1 and CDR2 from the germline V gene are SNHLY and FYNNEI. V lost 4 bases to trimming and J lost 0 bases, with 10 bases between them. The DNA of the CDR3 is TGTGCCAGCAGTGTCACAGCTTATAGCAATCAGCCCCAGCATTTT. Translation: CASSVTAYSNQPQHF. Full variable domain (rest looked up from reference TRBV2 and TRBJ1-5): EPEVTQTPSHQVTQMGQEVILRCVPISNHLYFYWYRQILGQKVEFLVSFYNNEISEKSEIFDDQFSVERPDGSNFTLKIRSTKLEDSAMYFCASSVTAYSNQPQHFGDGTRLSIL.

The chain recombines TRBV7-9 with TRBJ2-5; 8 bases fit TRBD1. CDR1 SEHNR and CDR2 FQNEAQ come from the germline V gene (reference sequence). This CDR3 comprises 14 residues. V was pared by 4 bases and J by 2 bases, with 3 bases of the junction left unmatched. The CDR3 nucleotides are TGTGCCAGCAGCTCTACAGGGGGGCAAGAGACCCAGTACTTC. It specifies CASSSTGGQETQYF. Combining the CDR3 with reference TRBV7-9 and TRBJ2-5 gives the whole variable domain DTGVSQNPRHKITKRGQNVTFRCDPISEHNRLYWYRQTLGQGPEFLTYFQNEAQLEKSRLLSDRFSAERPKGSFSTLEIQRTEQGDSAMYLCASSSTGGQETQYFGPGTRLLVL.

The chain links TRBV9 to TRBJ2-3; TRBD2 aligns across 7 bases. The CDR3 totals 18 residues. Germline lookup yields CDR1 SGDLS and CDR2 YYNGEE. After removal of 0 bases from V and 3 bases from J, the junction contained 13 bases not matched to a gene. CDR3 sequence reads: CASSVARESIGRTDTQYF. The CDR3 DNA follows: TGTGCCAGCAGCGTAGCTCGGGAGTCGATCGGGAGGACAGATACGCAGTATTTT.